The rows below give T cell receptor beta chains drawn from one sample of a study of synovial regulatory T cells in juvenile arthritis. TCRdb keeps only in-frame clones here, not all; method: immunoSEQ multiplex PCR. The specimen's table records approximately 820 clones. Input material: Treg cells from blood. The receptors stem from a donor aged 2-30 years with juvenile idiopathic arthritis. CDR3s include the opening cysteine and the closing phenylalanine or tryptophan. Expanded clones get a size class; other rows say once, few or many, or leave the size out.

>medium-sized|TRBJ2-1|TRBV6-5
CASSFRLAGEGEQFF
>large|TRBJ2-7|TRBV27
CASSFQGSYEQYF
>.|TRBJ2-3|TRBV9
CASSVAARSLGGRADTQYF
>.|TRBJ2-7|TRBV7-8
CASSSNSYEQYF
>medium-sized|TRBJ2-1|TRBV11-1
CASSWAVKRGAYNEQFF
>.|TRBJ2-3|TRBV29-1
CSVERAINRGTDTQYF
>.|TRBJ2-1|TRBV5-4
CASSLGSPSSYNEQFF
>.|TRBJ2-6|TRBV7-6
CASSLRQGALLSGANVLTF
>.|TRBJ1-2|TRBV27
CASHPRDPPLANYGYTF
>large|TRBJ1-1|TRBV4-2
CASSQTELLNTEAFF
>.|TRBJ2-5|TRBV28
CASSLTSGRVYQETQYF
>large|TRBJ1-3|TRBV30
CAWLYRSGNTIYF
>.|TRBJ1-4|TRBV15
CATSRTTHRGFEEKLFF
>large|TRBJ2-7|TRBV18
CASSPRSGYSYEQYF
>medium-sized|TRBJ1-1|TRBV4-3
CASSQDFALEAFF
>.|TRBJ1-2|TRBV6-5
CASSYSGPPANYGYTF
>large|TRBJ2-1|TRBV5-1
CASMLGLVTHNEQFF
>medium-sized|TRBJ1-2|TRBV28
CASSPQGTGPYGYTF
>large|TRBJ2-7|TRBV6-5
CASSYGEGDDEQYF
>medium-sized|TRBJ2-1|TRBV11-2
CAKRLAFHNEQFF
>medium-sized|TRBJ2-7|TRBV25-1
CASTSAGESYEQYF
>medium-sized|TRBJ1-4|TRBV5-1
CASSSNTGGGEKLFF
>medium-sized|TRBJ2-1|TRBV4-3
CASSRTPGQGGDEQFF
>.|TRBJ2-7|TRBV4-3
CASSQGTSRSYEQYF
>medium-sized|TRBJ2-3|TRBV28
CASRTTTVAELTDTQYF
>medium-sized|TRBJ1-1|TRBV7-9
CASSLEGVGSEAFF
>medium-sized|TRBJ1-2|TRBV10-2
CASHRDNYGYTF
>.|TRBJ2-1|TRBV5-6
CASSFGLASSYNEQFF
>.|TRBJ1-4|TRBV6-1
CASTPRVTNEKLFF
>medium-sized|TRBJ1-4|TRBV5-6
CASSLGGTENEKLFF
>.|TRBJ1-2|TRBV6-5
CASTAGEGLYYGYTF
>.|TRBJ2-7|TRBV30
CAWSVKLAGDTTYEQYF
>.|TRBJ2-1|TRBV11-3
CASSLASGGYNEQFF
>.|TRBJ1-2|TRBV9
CASSVEAGGQYGYTF